The 7 T cell receptor beta chains below all came from one sample that was sequenced in a study of T cell responses to AZD1222 COVID-19 vaccine. The method was immunoSEQ multiplex PCR; TCRdb's version includes in-frame clones alone and lacks a portion of them. Of tens of thousands of clones detected, approximately 90% appear once; the ten largest clones hold less than 35%. Material: peripheral blood, obtained 28 days after the second AZD1222 dose. These receptors were collected from an adult who received the AZD1222 COVID-19 vaccine.

The V and J genes are TRBV14 and TRBJ2-5; D is unclear. CDR1 is SGHDN, CDR2 FVKESK, per germline. With 4 bases removed from V and 2 bases from J, the gap between germline ends came to 8 bases. This CDR3 contains 13 residues. The CDR3 here is CASSRTAQETQYF. The CDR3 nucleotides read TGTGCCAGCAGCCGGACCGCACAAGAGACCCAGTACTTC.

This sequence joins TRBV3-1 (or the pseudogene TRBV3-2) and TRBJ1-1; D not certain. Germline CDR1 is LGHDT and CDR2 is YNNKEL (reference sequence). This CDR3 has 16 amino acids. Trimming removed 1 base from V and 0 bases from J, with 12 bases in between. Written as DNA, the CDR3 is TGTGCCAGCAGCCAAGTGGACGTAGCCATGAACACTGAAGCTTTCTTT. Its protein product is CASSQVDVAMNTEAFF.

The rearrangement joins TRBV7-8 to TRBJ2-1; 8 positions match TRBD1. J was trimmed by 6 bases and V by 5 bases; bases with no gene match: 6. Germline CDR1 SGHVS, CDR2 FQNEAQ. This CDR3 spans 14 amino acids. The CDR3 protein is CASSRTGNVNEQFF. In DNA, the CDR3 is TGTGCCAGCAGCCGGACAGGGAATGTCAATGAGCAGTTCTTC.

This sequence joins TRBV11-2 and TRBJ2-7; 11 positions match TRBD1. CDR1 SGHAT and CDR2 FQNNGV come from the germline V gene. Germline trimming cut 6 bases from V and 2 bases from J; bases unmatched to any gene: 6. The CDR3 extends over 15 amino acids. The CDR3 DNA is TGTGCCAGCAGACGCCCGGGACAGGGGGCCTACGAGCAGTACTTC. Translated, it gives CASRRPGQGAYEQYF.

J is TRBJ1-5 and V is TRBV9; a weak D match, TRBD1 (5 bases). CDR1 is SGDLS and CDR2 is YYNGEE in the germline V gene. The CDR3 loop spans 14 amino acids. V was trimmed by 3 bases and J by 1 base, leaving 8 bases between them. The CDR3 reads CASSGGASNQPQHF. The DNA of the CDR3 is TGTGCCAGCAGCGGGGGCGCCAGCAATCAGCCCCAGCATTTT.

V and J are TRBV24-1 and TRBJ1-2; 10 positions match TRBD1. V dropped 3 bases and J dropped 2; count of bases not matched to a gene: 11. The CDR3 has 18 residues. Germline V gene lookup returns CDR1 KGHDR and CDR2 SFDVKD. Written as DNA, the CDR3 is TGTGCCACCAGTGATCCGCGGGACAGGGGAAGAGGGAACTATGGCTACACCTTC. Translation: CATSDPRDRGRGNYGYTF.

The chain uses TRBV6-1 and TRBJ2-1; D is undetermined. Germline V lookup: CDR1 MNHNS, CDR2 SASEGT. Trimming left V 0 bases short and J 6 bases short, with 9 bases between. The CDR3 spans 14 residues. CDR3 nucleotide sequence: TGTGCCAGCAGTGAAGCCGGGCTGGGCAATGAGCAGTTCTTC. As protein: CASSEAGLGNEQFF.